This is a list of T cell receptor beta chains from one sample in a study of blood T cell repertoires in COVID-19. TCRdb keeps only in-frame clones here, not all; method: immunoSEQ multiplex PCR. The data hold 170,000 or so clones, with around 87% observed a single time. Sequencing was done on a sample of peripheral blood. All receptors come from a woman under 30 who had recovered from COVID-19. The conserved cysteine and the conserved F or W are not part of the CDR3 here. Not every row has a clone size; where given, it reads once, few, many or a size class.

clone_size j_call v_call cdr3_aa
NA TRBJ2-1 TRBV7-3 ASSPRSAGNNEQF
NA TRBJ1-1 TRBV19 ASSIAGQQNTEAF
NA TRBJ2-3 TRBV9 ASNSRLAGSGRLGTQY
NA TRBJ1-6 TRBV9 ASSADTSNSPLH
once TRBJ2-7 TRBV2 ASSVNINSYEQY
NA TRBJ1-5 TRBV6-5 ASRSLTGFNQPQH
once TRBJ1-1 TRBV6-4 ASSEGQGRGTEAF
NA TRBJ1-5 TRBV18 ASSRTGDGNQPQH
NA TRBJ1-1 TRBV14 ASSLEGSGQGYWNTEAF
NA TRBJ2-6 TRBV11-2 ASSLIIGPGANVLT
NA TRBJ2-3 TRBV2 ASSPRQTDTQY
few TRBJ1-2 TRBV25-1 ASSTAGAGYT
NA TRBJ1-3 TRBV5-6 ASSLGGRSGNTIY
NA TRBJ2-3 TRBV5-4 ASSPDGTRDTDTQY
NA TRBJ2-3 TRBV5-4 ASSTRGAGDTQY
NA TRBJ2-6 TRBV7-7 ASSAFTGSSGANVLT
NA TRBJ1-1 TRBV5-1 ASSLMGVNTEAF
few TRBJ2-7 TRBV6-2/TRBV6-3 ASSQGGPYEQY
NA TRBJ1-4 TRBV3-1/TRBV3-2 ASSQDRRAATNEKLF
NA TRBJ1-3 TRBV5-4 ASSLGARNTIY
NA TRBJ2-5 TRBV6-4 ASSDSNGGRAGETQY
NA TRBJ1-2 TRBV7-6 ASSRRDREVANYGYT
NA TRBJ2-7 TRBV6-1 ASSEVGPYYEQY
NA TRBJ1-4 TRBV16 AWGPDNEKLF
NA TRBJ2-3 TRBV2 APLDAGQGDTDTQY
NA TRBJ1-2 TRBV25-1 ASSDAGAGDYGYT
NA TRBJ1-2 TRBV23-1 ASSQPPPGRGYT
NA TRBJ1-5 TRBV6-5 ASKLDRGSNQPQH
NA TRBJ1-1 TRBV27 ASSTSGGAFTEAF
NA TRBJ2-1 TRBV10-3 AISEPIGLGHGNEQF
NA TRBJ1-1 TRBV3-1/TRBV3-2 ASSQGPRGTEAF